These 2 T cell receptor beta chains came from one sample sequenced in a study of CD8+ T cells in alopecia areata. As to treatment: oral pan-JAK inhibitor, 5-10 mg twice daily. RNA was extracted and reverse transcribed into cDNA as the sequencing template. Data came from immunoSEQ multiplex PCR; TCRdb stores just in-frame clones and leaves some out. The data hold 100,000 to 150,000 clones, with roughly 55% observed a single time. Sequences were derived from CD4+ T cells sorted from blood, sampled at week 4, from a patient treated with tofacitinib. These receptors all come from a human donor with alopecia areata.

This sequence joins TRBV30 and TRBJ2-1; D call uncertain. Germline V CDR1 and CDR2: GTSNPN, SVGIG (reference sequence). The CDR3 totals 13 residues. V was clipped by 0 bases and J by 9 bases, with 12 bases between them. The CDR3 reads CAWSVLETGEQFF. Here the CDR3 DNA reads TGTGCCTGGAGTGTTCTGGAAACTGGTGAGCAGTTCTTC. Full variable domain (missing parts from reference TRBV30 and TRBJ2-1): SQTIHQWPATLVQPVGSPLSLECTVEGTSNPNLYWYRQAAGRGLQLLFYSVGIGQISSEVPQNLSASRPQDRQFILSSKKLLLSDSGFYLCAWSVLETGEQFFGPGTRLTVL.

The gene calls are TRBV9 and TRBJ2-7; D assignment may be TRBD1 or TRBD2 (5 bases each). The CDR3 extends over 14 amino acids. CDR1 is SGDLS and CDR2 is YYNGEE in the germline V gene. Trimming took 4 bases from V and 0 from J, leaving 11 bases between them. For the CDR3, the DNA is TGTGCCAGCAGCCCGATGGGGGACTCCTACGAGCAGTACTTC. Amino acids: CASSPMGDSYEQYF.